These T cell receptor beta chains were read from a single sample in a study of a mutant IDH1 vaccine in newly diagnosed glioma. Here immunoSEQ multiplex PCR was the method, and the copy in TCRdb shows in-frame clones only, minus some. The sample lists under 85,000 clones, 85% to 90% occurring once. The antigens for these receptors are not known. The sequencing used PBMCs, collected from a glioma patient whose treatment included an IDH1 peptide vaccine. The receptors here all came from a woman aged 45-60 years with glioma. Both conserved end residues are trimmed from each CDR3.

j_call | v_call | cdr3_aa
TRBJ2-7 | TRBV7-9 | ASSLRLADSYEQY
TRBJ2-3 | TRBV5-1 | ASSQGLAESTDTQY
TRBJ2-7 | TRBV7-8 | ASSFGQGAFYEQY
TRBJ1-1 | TRBV28 | ASSFGGAMAF
TRBJ2-3 | TRBV6-6 | ASNKKFPDTQY
TRBJ1-4 | TRBV27 | ASSLSPTTTNEKLF
TRBJ2-3 | TRBV29-1 | SVGLAGPDTQY
TRBJ1-1 | TRBV6-5 | ASSYRQNTEAF
TRBJ2-7 | TRBV6-1 | ASSEAGAEQY
TRBJ1-1 | TRBV7-9 | ASSSQGASNEAF
TRBJ2-1 | TRBV10-3 | AISESSGRASEQF
TRBJ2-5 | TRBV10-3 | AIRQGNEETQY
TRBJ2-1 | TRBV27 | ATYLGRPYNEQF
TRBJ2-3 | TRBV19 | ASSSRQGSDTQY
TRBJ2-5 | TRBV5-6 | ASSSGLVRGQETQY
TRBJ2-1 | TRBV7-2 | ASRPGLANNEQF